This TCR beta chain was sequenced for a study of CD8+CD57+ T cells in acquired aplastic anemia. At the level of the study: Sorted CD4+ plus CD8+ cells gave DNA averaging roughly 3 ug.

Trimming left V 3 bases short and J 0 bases short, with 10 bases between. The CDR3 has 15 residues. From germline, CDR1 is SEHNR and CDR2 FQNEAQ (reference sequence). This clonotype occurred a few times. The TCR beta profiling, which covered VDJ combination and CDR3 sequence, was carried out using genomic DNA as the template. Each CDR3 protein gets one entry after TCRdb re-called the reads with MiXCR. This table holds 250,000 to 300,000 distinct CDR3 sequences, 56% found once. Sequencing was performed on sorted CD4+, CD8+, or CD8+CD57+ T cells (not recorded which) from PBMCs. This sequence was found in a human donor with severe aplastic anemia or a healthy control (not recorded which). This chain uses TRBV7-9 with TRBJ2-3, with D unresolved. The CDR3 sequence: CASSFFPQSTDTQYF. CDR3 coding DNA: TGTGCCAGCAGCTTTTTCCCCCAAAGCACAGATACGCAGTATTTT.